The 14 T cell receptor beta chains reported below all come from one sample, sequenced in a study of blood T cell repertoires in COVID-19. The assay was immunoSEQ multiplex PCR, and TCRdb's table has in-frame clones only and misses some. The table lists 230,000 or so clones, approximately 80% of them singletons, with about 20% in the top ten. Sequencing was carried out using peripheral blood. These TCRs come from a man aged 25-40 years with active or convalescent COVID-19.

This rearrangement joins TRBV27 to TRBJ2-7; D uncertain. The germline V gene has CDR1 MNHEY and CDR2 SMNVEV (reference sequence). The CDR3 extends over 14 amino acids. V was cut by 5 bases and J by 0 bases, with 11 bases left in between. The CDR3 region is CASSPYKSSYEQYF. CDR3 sequence (DNA): TGTGCCAGCAGTCCCTATAAAAGCTCCTACGAGCAGTACTTC.

The chain links TRBV28 to TRBJ2-1, with unresolved D. Germline V gene lookup returns CDR1 MDHEN and CDR2 SYDVKM. Trimming pared 3 bases from V and 10 bases from J, leaving 13 bases between. The CDR3 is made up of 13 amino acids. DNA of the CDR3: TGTGCCAGCAGTTTTGAGAGGCTTAAGGAGCAGTTCTTC. This encodes CASSFERLKEQFF.

In regard to this clone: Other DNA sequences in the sample encode the same CDR3. The CDR3 DNA reads TGTGCCAGCAGCTTGACTAGCGGGAGAAATGAGCAGTTCTTC. Residues: CASSLTSGRNEQFF. J is TRBJ2-1 and V is TRBV7-2; 12 positions match TRBD2. V trimming: 3 bases; J trimming: 7 bases; junction bases outside the gene matches: 1. Germline V gene sequence: CDR1 SGHTA, CDR2 FQGNSA. The CDR3 is 14 amino acids. The full variable domain, its missing parts supplied by reference TRBV7-2 and TRBJ2-1, is GAGVSQSPSNKVTEKGKDVELRCDPISGHTALYWYRQSLGQGLEFLIYFQGNSAPDKSGLPSDRFSAERTGGSVSTLTIQRTQQEDSAVYLCASSLTSGRNEQFFGPGTRLTVL.

The CDR3 DNA reads TGTGCCAGCAGCCTGGGACAGGACATCTCTGGAAACACCATATATTTT. This translates into CASSLGQDISGNTIYF. The chain recombines TRBV9 with TRBJ1-3; 8 nucleotides agree with TRBD1. CDR3 size: 16 residues. Losses at the gene ends were 4 bases for V and 0 bases for J; bases not matched to a gene: 6. The germline V gene has CDR1 SGDLS and CDR2 YYNGEE.

The CDR3 coding sequence is TGTGCCAGCAGCCAGACAGGGGGCTATTATAGCAATCAGCCCCAGCATTTT. It translates to CASSQTGGYYSNQPQHF. V is TRBV2 and J is TRBJ1-5, with 10 positions matching TRBD1. The CDR3 loop spans 17 amino acids. The V segment lost 6 bases and the J segment 0 bases; nucleotides outside the gene matches: 8. Germline lookup yields CDR1 SNHLY and CDR2 FYNNEI.

The chain links TRBV4-1 to TRBJ2-5, with D uncertain. The germline CDR1 and CDR2 sequences are MGHRA and YSYEKL. CDR3 size: 13 residues. Trimming removed 1 base from V and 2 bases from J, with 5 bases in between. The CDR3 is CASSQGEQETQYF. The DNA of the CDR3 is TGCGCCAGCAGCCAAGGAGAACAAGAGACCCAGTACTTC.

The chain joins TRBV28 to TRBJ1-2; D call uncertain. Trimming took 6 bases from V and 4 from J, leaving 12 bases between them. Germline V CDR1 and CDR2: MDHEN, SYDVKM. The CDR3 extends over 13 amino acids. CDR3 DNA sequence: TGTGCCAGCAGCCCTCAGGTTATCTATGGCTACACCTTC. Its translation is CASSPQVIYGYTF.

This chain connects TRBV30 to TRBJ1-6, with no clear D. Germline-derived CDR1 and CDR2 are GTSNPN and SVGIG (reference sequence). This CDR3 is 12 amino acids long. V lost 0 bases, J lost 12 bases, and 9 bases lay in between. The CDR3 nucleotides are TGTGCCTGGAGTGTCCTTTCTTTACCCCTCCACTTT. Translated: CAWSVLSLPLHF. Complete variable domain (other parts from reference TRBV30 and TRBJ1-6): SQTIHQWPATLVQPVGSPLSLECTVEGTSNPNLYWYRQAAGRGLQLLFYSVGIGQISSEVPQNLSASRPQDRQFILSSKKLLLSDSGFYLCAWSVLSLPLHFGNGTRLTVT.

The rearrangement joins TRBV5-1 to TRBJ2-7, with D possibly matching TRBD1 (6 bases). V dropped 0 bases and J dropped 5 bases, with 27 bases sitting between them. There are 19 residues in the CDR3. Germline V gene lookup returns CDR1 SGHRS and CDR2 YFSETQ. CDR3 in DNA: TGCGCCAGCAGCTTGGCCTATCTCGGACAGACACGATCCAACCACGAGCAGTACTTC. The encoded protein is CASSLAYLGQTRSNHEQYF. The full variable domain, in which reference TRBV5-1 and TRBJ2-7 provide the parts outside the CDR3, is KAGVTQTPRYLIKTRGQQVTLSCSPISGHRSVSWYQQTPGQGLQFLFEYFSETQRNKGNFPGRFSGRQFSNSRSEMNVSTLELGDSALYLCASSLAYLGQTRSNHEQYFGPGTRLTVT.

The chain uses TRBV7-9 and TRBJ1-5; 8 bases are shared with TRBD1. Per the germline V gene, CDR1 is SEHNR and CDR2 is FQNEAQ (reference sequence). There are 15 residues in the CDR3. The V segment lost 4 bases and the J segment 4 bases; nucleotides outside the gene matches: 6. As DNA, the CDR3 is TGTGCCAGCAGCTGGGGGACAGGTCCGAATCAGCCCCAGCATTTT. Its protein is CASSWGTGPNQPQHF.

The rearrangement uses TRBV7-8 and TRBJ1-2; TRBD1 agrees at 8 bases. CDR3 length equals 16 residues. J lost 8 bases, V lost 4 bases, and 15 bases had no gene match. Germline V gene lookup returns CDR1 SGHVS and CDR2 FQNEAQ. The CDR3 DNA sequence: TGTGCCAGCAGCTCCGCACCTACCGGGACAGGAGGCGGCTACACCTTC. Encoded protein: CASSSAPTGTGGGYTF.

V is TRBV3-1 (or the pseudogene TRBV3-2) and J is TRBJ1-1, with D hard to call. This CDR3 is built from 13 residues. V was cut by 4 bases and J by 0 bases, with 6 bases left in between. The germline V gene encodes CDR1 LGHDT and CDR2 YNNKEL (reference sequence). CDR3: CASSPGLNTEAFF. The CDR3, as DNA: TGTGCCAGCAGCCCGGGGTTGAACACTGAAGCTTTCTTT.

This clone has just a few counts. This chain connects TRBV29-1 to TRBJ1-4; D is perhaps TRBD1 (5 bases). This CDR3 is built from 12 residues. Germline V gives CDR1 SQVTM, CDR2 ANQGSEA. The V end lost 6 bases, the J end lost 7 bases, and 12 bases lay between the germline ends. In DNA, the CDR3 is TGCAGCGTCGGGGGGATCGGTGAAAAACTGTTTTTT. It yields the protein CSVGGIGEKLFF. The whole variable domain, filled in from reference TRBV29-1 and TRBJ1-4, reads SAVISQKPSRDICQRGTSLTIQCQVDSQVTMMFWYRQQPGQSLTLIATANQGSEATYESGFVIDKFPISRPNLTFSTLTVSNMSPEDSSIYLCSVGGIGEKLFFGSGTQLSVL.

The CDR3 protein is CASSQPVGAGVDEQFF. The CDR3 bases are TGTGCCAGCAGCCAACCCGTTGGGGCGGGAGTCGATGAGCAGTTCTTC. The gene calls are TRBV4-2 and TRBJ2-1, with 7 bases fitting TRBD2. This CDR3 comprises 16 residues. The V gene end was trimmed by 2 bases and the J gene end by 8 bases; junction bases not matched to a gene: 12. CDR1 is LGHNA and CDR2 is YNFKEQ in the germline V gene.